This entry lists 18 T cell receptor beta chains sequenced from one sample in a study of blood T cell repertoires in COVID-19. Sequencing used immunoSEQ multiplex PCR; TCRdb keeps in-frame clones, though not all of them. The sample holds some 460,000 clones; about 89% are singletons and the top ten take roughly 4%. The sequenced sample was peripheral blood. The receptors were sampled from a woman in her 30s with acute or convalescent COVID-19.

The CDR3 loop is CASSRRTSAYNEQFF. CDR3 sequence (DNA): TGTGCCAGCAGCCGGCGGACTAGCGCGTACAATGAGCAGTTCTTC. The genes are TRBV7-9 and TRBJ2-1; 9 nucleotides match TRBD2. The CDR3 loop spans 15 amino acids. The V gene's germline CDR1 is SEHNR and CDR2 FQNEAQ (reference sequence). The junction had 6 bases not matched to a gene; V was cut back by 5 bases and J by 4 bases.

This chain uses TRBV15 with TRBJ2-7; 9 bases fit TRBD2. Germline CDR1 and CDR2: LNHNV and YYDKDF (reference sequence). The CDR3 extends over 16 amino acids. The trim removed 3 bases at V and 5 bases at J, leaving 11 bases unmatched. The CDR3 region has the DNA TGTGCCACCAGCAGCCAACAGGGACTAGCATTCAACGAGCAGTACTTC. Its protein product is CATSSQQGLAFNEQYF.

This clone was found a few times. This chain links TRBV10-2 with TRBJ2-5; 15 nucleotides line up with TRBD2. V was clipped by 7 bases and J by 2 bases; unmatched bases: 5. Germline values: CDR1 WSHSY, CDR2 SAAADI. CDR3 size: 16 residues. DNA for the CDR3: TGCGCCAGCATTTCAGGACTAGCGGGGGGGCAAGAGACCCAGTACTTC. It yields the protein CASISGLAGGQETQYF.

The genes are TRBV12-2 and TRBJ1-2. TRBV12-2 represents a pseudogene. The CDR3 has 18 amino acids. The CDR3 DNA reads TGTGCAAGTCGCTTAGCTAGGAGGGGGGGAGGTCTTGCCTATGGCTACACCTTC. Its protein is CASRLARRGGGLAYGYTF.

The rearrangement links TRBV5-4 to TRBJ2-3, with unresolved D. Germline V gives CDR1 SGHNT, CDR2 YYREEE (reference sequence). Trimming took off 0 bases at V and 1 base at J, with 6 bases between the two ends. The CDR3 consists of 14 residues. As DNA, the CDR3 is TGTGCCAGCAGCTTGGGAGTCCGCACAGATACGCAGTATTTT. It specifies CASSLGVRTDTQYF.

This chain links TRBV4-2 with TRBJ1-2, with D perhaps TRBD1 (6 bases). Germline assignment: CDR1 LGHNA and CDR2 YNFKEQ. Trimming took 4 bases from V and 0 from J, leaving 12 bases between them. The CDR3 has 15 residues. The CDR3 DNA reads as TGTGCCAGCAGCCCAGGACAGTCTTCTAACTATGGCTACACCTTC. Its protein product is CASSPGQSSNYGYTF.

The CDR3 DNA reads TGCAGCGTTGAGGATGGACAGGGGAACACTGAAGCTTTCTTT. It is translated as CSVEDGQGNTEAFF. The J gene is TRBJ1-1, the V gene TRBV29-1; 8 bases are shared with TRBD1. J gave up 1 base and V 3 bases, and 4 bases lay outside the gene matches. This CDR3 has 14 residues. The germline V gene has CDR1 SQVTM and CDR2 ANQGSEA.

This rearrangement joins TRBV5-1 to TRBJ2-5; no definite D call. There are 12 residues in the CDR3. V was clipped by 5 bases and J by 4 bases, with 9 bases between them. The germline V gene encodes CDR1 SGHRS and CDR2 YFSETQ. The CDR3 DNA follows: TGCGCCAGCAGTATCCCCCCAGAGACCCAGTACTTC. Its translation: CASSIPPETQYF.

This sequence joins TRBV19 and TRBJ2-1; 12 bases match TRBD1. V lost 7 bases, J lost 9 bases, and 4 bases stayed unmatched. This CDR3 spans 13 amino acids. The germline V gene has CDR1 LNHDA and CDR2 SQIVND (reference sequence). The CDR3 bases are TGTGCCAGTAAGGGACAGGGGGCGTTTGAGCAGTTCTTC. Amino acids: CASKGQGAFEQFF.

This clone appeared a few times. V usage is TRBV6-4 and J usage is TRBJ2-2, with D tentatively TRBD2 (7 bases). Between the trimmed V and J ends, which lost 8 bases and 4 bases, there was a span of 17 bases. CDR3 size: 15 residues. Germline assignment: CDR1 MRHNA and CDR2 SNTAGT. The CDR3: CASPREGESTGELFF. DNA of the CDR3: TGTGCCAGCCCCAGGGAGGGGGAAAGCACCGGGGAGCTGTTTTTT.

The rearrangement joins TRBV3-1 (or the pseudogene TRBV3-2) to TRBJ2-3, with TRBD2 matching 12 bases. Germline V gene sequence: CDR1 LGHDT, CDR2 YNNKEL (reference sequence). Trimming at V came to 4 bases and at J to 4 bases, leaving 3 bases not matched to a gene. This CDR3 has 15 amino acids. DNA of the CDR3: TGTGCCAGCAGCCTGCGACTAGCGGGGGCAGATACGCAGTATTTT. As protein: CASSLRLAGADTQYF.

This chain uses TRBV9 with TRBJ2-6; TRBD1 might be the D (6 bases). CDR3 size: 17 residues. The ends were cut back, 4 bases at V and 0 bases at J, with 14 bases in the middle. Germline CDR1 and CDR2: SGDLS and YYNGEE. The CDR3 sequence is CASSKGHRTSGANVLTF. In DNA form, the CDR3 reads TGTGCCAGCAGCAAGGGACATAGGACCTCTGGGGCCAACGTCCTGACTTTC.

The chain's CDR3 is CASSPDRRYNEQFF. The CDR3 DNA is TGTGCCAGCAGCCCCGACAGAAGGTACAATGAGCAGTTCTTC. This chain joins TRBV7-3 and TRBJ2-1; tentatively, D is TRBD1 (5 bases). CDR3 size: 14 residues. Trimming shortened V by 5 bases and J by 4 bases, and 12 bases separated the two germline ends. Per germline, CDR1 SGHTA and CDR2 FQGTGA.

This chain connects TRBV5-1 to TRBJ1-2, with 9 bases fitting TRBD1. V lost 4 bases, J lost 8 bases, and 9 bases stayed unmatched. This CDR3 region has 14 residues. Germline V CDR1 and CDR2: SGHRS, YFSETQ. CDR3: CASSLDGTGKGYTF. The DNA of the CDR3 is TGCGCCAGCAGCCTGGATGGGACAGGGAAAGGCTACACCTTC.

J is TRBJ1-2 and V is TRBV29-1; no definite D call. The CDR3 spans 12 residues. From germline, CDR1 is SQVTM and CDR2 ANQGSEA. The V end lost 2 bases, the J end lost 8 bases, and 12 bases lay between the germline ends. The CDR3 spells CSVELGTGGYTF. The CDR3 DNA follows: TGCAGCGTTGAACTGGGAACGGGAGGCTACACCTTC.

The J gene is TRBJ1-5, the V gene TRBV7-9; no clear D. This CDR3 has 13 residues. Germline assignment: CDR1 SEHNR and CDR2 FQNEAQ (reference sequence). The V and J ends lost 5 bases and 7 bases respectively, with 12 bases between them. CDR3 sequence (DNA): TGTGCCAGCAGCCCCTTTGGGCCACAGCCCCAGCATTTT. Translation gives CASSPFGPQPQHF. Based on the CDR3 plus reference TRBV7-9 and TRBJ1-5, the full variable domain is DTGVSQNPRHKITKRGQNVTFRCDPISEHNRLYWYRQTLGQGPEFLTYFQNEAQLEKSRLLSDRFSAERPKGSFSTLEIQRTEQGDSAMYLCASSPFGPQPQHFGDGTRLSIL.

Comments on this clone: The DNA is omitted, as the CDR3 cannot be located on it reliably, and the CDR3 follows TCRdb's listing. The chain carries TRBV20-1 and TRBJ2-5; TRBD2, as called in the table, went unchecked against the DNA. Germline V gene lookup returns CDR1 DFQATT and CDR2 SNEGSKA (reference sequence). Termini included, the CDR3 measures 11 amino acids. The CDR3: CSASEVGGGNF.

The genes are TRBV21-1 and TRBJ1-1. TRBV21-1 is a listed pseudogene. The CDR3 totals 14 residues. In nucleotides, the CDR3 is TGTGCCAGCAGCTCCGGTACGGGGGACACTGAAGCTTTCTTT. It codes for CASSSGTGDTEAFF.